A single sample gave rise to the 9 T cell receptor beta chains below, sequenced in a study of cytomegalovirus exposure and HLA in healthy donors (TCRdb year 2017). Library preparation employed the immunoSEQ multiplex PCR assay. The multiplex PCR relied on a mix of 60 forward primers for TCR Vbeta segments and 13 reverse primers for TCR Jbeta segments. This is the immuneACCESS table as TCRdb keeps it, with only in-frame sequences that have V and J called. A part of the clones is gone; compared with another copy, unresolved V genes explain less than half, and the rest is unexplained. For this sample, the table gives 100,000 to 150,000 clones. The top ten clones comprise less than 2% of the sample. The sequencing sample was made of PBMCs. Receptors were obtained from a woman between 40 and 50 years old in good health and CMV-seronegative.

V and J are TRBV7-2 and TRBJ2-3, with D perhaps TRBD1 (5 bases). V lost 6 bases and J 5 bases, leaving 12 bases between the germline ends. The CDR3 is made up of 13 amino acids. Germline CDR1 is SGHTA and CDR2 is FQGNSA. In DNA, the CDR3 is TGTGCCAGCAGTGTAGCCAGGGTAGATACGCAGTATTTT. This encodes CASSVARVDTQYF.

The chain couples TRBV5-6 to TRBJ1-6; possible D gene TRBD1, 6 bases. Trimming removed 3 bases at V and 4 bases at J, with 11 bases between. The germline V gene has CDR1 SGHDT and CDR2 YYEEEE. CDR3 length: 15 amino acids. The CDR3 nucleotides read TGTGCCAGCAGCTGGAACAGGGCTTATAATTCACCCCTCCACTTT. Its translation is CASSWNRAYNSPLHF.

The rearrangement links TRBV9 to TRBJ2-1, with a tentative D call TRBD1 (5 bases). V lost 3 bases and J lost 4, with 11 bases in between. The CDR3 extends over 14 amino acids. The germline CDR1 and CDR2 sequences are SGDLS and YYNGEE. The CDR3 loop is CASSADTRYNEQFF. CDR3 nucleotides: TGTGCCAGCAGCGCGGACACACGGTACAATGAGCAGTTCTTC.

This chain uses TRBV7-2 with TRBJ2-5; 7 bases fit TRBD2. The CDR3 covers 14 residues. V shed 7 bases, J shed 1 base, and the junction held 6 bases outside the gene matches. Germline V gives CDR1 SGHTA, CDR2 FQGNSA. The CDR3: CASNPSGPQETQYF. The CDR3 nucleotides read TGTGCCAGCAATCCTAGCGGACCCCAAGAGACCCAGTACTTC.

The chain is built from TRBV28 and TRBJ2-7; possibly TRBD1 for D (7 bases). The germline V gene encodes CDR1 MDHEN and CDR2 SYDVKM. Trimming took off 6 bases at V and 7 bases at J, with 16 bases between the two ends. The CDR3 runs to 13 residues. CDR3 residues: CASRQGNGGEQYV. In DNA, the CDR3 is TGTGCCAGCAGACAGGGGAACGGGGGAGAGCAGTACGTC.

The chain recombines TRBV6-1 with TRBJ1-1, with a tentative D call TRBD1 (5 bases). CDR1 MNHNS and CDR2 SASEGT come from the germline V gene. With 11 bases removed from V and 2 bases from J, the gap between germline ends came to 18 bases. CDR3 length equals 14 residues. The CDR3 bases are TGTGCCGGAATCCTACAGGCCCCCAACACTGAAGCTTTCTTT. Translating it yields CAGILQAPNTEAFF.

The DNA of the CDR3 is TGCGCCAGCAGCCTGACAGGGGGCGAGTACGAGCAGTACTTC. Its protein product is CASSLTGGEYEQYF. The chain is built from TRBV4-1 and TRBJ2-7; 10 bases agree with TRBD1. CDR3 length: 14 residues. Germline CDR1 is MGHRA and CDR2 is YSYEKL. The J segment lost 4 bases and the V segment lost 4 bases, leaving 4 bases of the junction unmatched.

The V call is TRBV4-1, the J call TRBJ2-5, with D unresolved. Deletions cut 1 base from V and 5 bases from J, with 11 bases between. Germline loops: CDR1 MGHRA, CDR2 YSYEKL. This CDR3 has 14 amino acids. The CDR3 is CASSQAPRSETQYF. The CDR3 nucleotides are TGCGCCAGCAGCCAAGCTCCTAGATCTGAGACCCAGTACTTC.

The rearrangement links TRBV10-3 to TRBJ2-1; 13 nucleotides match TRBD2. The length of the CDR3 is 14 residues. V lost 8 bases to trimming and J lost 8 bases; unmatched junction nucleotides: 6. Germline-derived CDR1 and CDR2 are ENHRY and SYGVKD. The CDR3 coding sequence is TGTGCCATCGGGGGGACTAGCGGGGTCCATGAGCAGTTCTTC. This encodes CAIGGTSGVHEQFF.